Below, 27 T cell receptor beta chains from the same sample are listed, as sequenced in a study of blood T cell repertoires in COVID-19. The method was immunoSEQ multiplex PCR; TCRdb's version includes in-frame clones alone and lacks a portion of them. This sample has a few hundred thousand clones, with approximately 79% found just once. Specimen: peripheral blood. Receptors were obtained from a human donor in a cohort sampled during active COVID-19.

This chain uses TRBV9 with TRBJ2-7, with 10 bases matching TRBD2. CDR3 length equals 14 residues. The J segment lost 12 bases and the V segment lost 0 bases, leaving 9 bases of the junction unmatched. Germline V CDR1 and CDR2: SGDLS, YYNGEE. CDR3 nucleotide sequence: TGTGCCAGCAGCGTAGTTGCTAGCGGGGGCCCCGGGTACTTC. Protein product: CASSVVASGGPGYF.

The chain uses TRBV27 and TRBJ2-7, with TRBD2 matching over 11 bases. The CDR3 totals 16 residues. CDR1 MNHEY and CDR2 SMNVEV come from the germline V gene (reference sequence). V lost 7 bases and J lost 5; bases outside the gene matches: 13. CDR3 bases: TGTGCCAGCATGCCGGGGCCTAGCGGGAGGATTAACGAGCAGTACTTC. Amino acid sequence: CASMPGPSGRINEQYF.

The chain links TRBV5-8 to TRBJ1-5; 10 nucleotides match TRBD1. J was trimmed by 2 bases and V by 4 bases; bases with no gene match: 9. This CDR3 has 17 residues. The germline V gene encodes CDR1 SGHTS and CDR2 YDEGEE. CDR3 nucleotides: TGTGCCAGCAGCCGATCGGCGGGGACAGGGGGCAATCAGCCCCAGCATTTT. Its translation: CASSRSAGTGGNQPQHF.

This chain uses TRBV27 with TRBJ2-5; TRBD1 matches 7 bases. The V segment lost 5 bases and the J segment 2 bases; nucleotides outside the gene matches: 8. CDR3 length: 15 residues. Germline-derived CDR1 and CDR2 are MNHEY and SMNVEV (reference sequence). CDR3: CASSEGQAPQETQYF. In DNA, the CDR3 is TGTGCCAGCAGTGAAGGACAGGCCCCTCAAGAGACCCAGTACTTC.

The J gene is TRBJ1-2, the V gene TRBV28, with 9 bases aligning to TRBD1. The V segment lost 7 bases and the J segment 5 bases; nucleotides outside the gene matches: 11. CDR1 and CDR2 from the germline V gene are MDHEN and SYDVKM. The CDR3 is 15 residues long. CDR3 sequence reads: CASKLTGTGNYGYTF. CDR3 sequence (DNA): TGTGCCAGCAAACTCACCGGGACAGGGAATTATGGCTACACCTTC.

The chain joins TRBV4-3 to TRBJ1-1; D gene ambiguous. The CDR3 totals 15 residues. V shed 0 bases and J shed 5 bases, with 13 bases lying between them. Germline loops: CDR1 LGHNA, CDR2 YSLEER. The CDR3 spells CASSQEGRLRTEAFF. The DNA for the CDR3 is TGCGCCAGCAGCCAAGAAGGCAGGCTAAGAACTGAAGCTTTCTTT.

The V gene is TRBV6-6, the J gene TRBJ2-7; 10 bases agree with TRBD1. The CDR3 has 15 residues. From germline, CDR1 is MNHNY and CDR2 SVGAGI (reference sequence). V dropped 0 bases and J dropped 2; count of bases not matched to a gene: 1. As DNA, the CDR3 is TGTGCCAGCAGTTACTCGGGACAGGGGACCTACGAGCAGTACTTC. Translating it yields CASSYSGQGTYEQYF.

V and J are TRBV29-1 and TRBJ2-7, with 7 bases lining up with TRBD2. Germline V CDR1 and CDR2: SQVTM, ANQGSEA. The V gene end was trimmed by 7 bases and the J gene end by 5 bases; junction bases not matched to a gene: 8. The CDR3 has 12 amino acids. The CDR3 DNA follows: TGCAGCGGGACTAGAGGAGGGCACGAGCAGTACTTC. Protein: CSGTRGGHEQYF.

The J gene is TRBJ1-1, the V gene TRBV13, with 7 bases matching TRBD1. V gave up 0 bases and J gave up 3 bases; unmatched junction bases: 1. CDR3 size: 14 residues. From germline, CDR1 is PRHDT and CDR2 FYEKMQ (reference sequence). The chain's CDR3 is CASSLGGGHTEAFF. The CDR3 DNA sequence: TGTGCCAGCAGCTTAGGAGGGGGCCACACTGAAGCTTTCTTT.

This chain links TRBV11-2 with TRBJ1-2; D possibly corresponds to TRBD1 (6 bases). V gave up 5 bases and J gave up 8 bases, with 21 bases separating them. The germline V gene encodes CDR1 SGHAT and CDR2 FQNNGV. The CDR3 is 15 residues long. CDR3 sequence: CASSIQYGGQGGYTF. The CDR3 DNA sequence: TGTGCCAGCAGCATCCAATACGGGGGGCAAGGGGGCTACACCTTC.

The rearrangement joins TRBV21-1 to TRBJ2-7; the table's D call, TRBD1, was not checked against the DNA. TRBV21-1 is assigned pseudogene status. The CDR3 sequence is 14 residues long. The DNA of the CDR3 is TGTGCCAGCAGCACTCGACAGGGGTCCTACGAGCAGTACTTC. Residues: CASSTRQGSYEQYF.

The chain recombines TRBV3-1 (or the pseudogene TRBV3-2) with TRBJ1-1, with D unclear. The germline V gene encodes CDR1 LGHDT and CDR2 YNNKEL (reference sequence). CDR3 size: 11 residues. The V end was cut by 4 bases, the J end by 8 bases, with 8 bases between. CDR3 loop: CASSRAGEAFF. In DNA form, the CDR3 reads TGTGCCAGCAGCCGAGCGGGAGAAGCTTTCTTT.

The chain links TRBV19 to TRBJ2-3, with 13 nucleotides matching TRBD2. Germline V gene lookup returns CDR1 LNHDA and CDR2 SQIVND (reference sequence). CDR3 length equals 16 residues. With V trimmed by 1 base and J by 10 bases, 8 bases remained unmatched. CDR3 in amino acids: CASSIAGLAGLYAQYF. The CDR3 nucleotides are TGTGCCAGTAGTATAGCGGGACTAGCGGGACTATATGCGCAGTATTTT.

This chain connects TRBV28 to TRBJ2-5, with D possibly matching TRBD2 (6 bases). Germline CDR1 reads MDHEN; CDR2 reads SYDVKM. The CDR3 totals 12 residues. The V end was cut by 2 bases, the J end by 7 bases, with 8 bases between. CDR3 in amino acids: CASSLAGGTQYF. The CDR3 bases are TGTGCCAGCAGTTTAGCCGGGGGGACCCAGTACTTC.

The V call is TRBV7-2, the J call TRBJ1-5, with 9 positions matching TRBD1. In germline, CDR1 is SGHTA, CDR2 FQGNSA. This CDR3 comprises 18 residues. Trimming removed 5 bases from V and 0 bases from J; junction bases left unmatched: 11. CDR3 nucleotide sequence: TGTGCCAGCAGCCCTCAGACAGGGGGACCATATAGCAATCAGCCCCAGCATTTT. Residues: CASSPQTGGPYSNQPQHF.

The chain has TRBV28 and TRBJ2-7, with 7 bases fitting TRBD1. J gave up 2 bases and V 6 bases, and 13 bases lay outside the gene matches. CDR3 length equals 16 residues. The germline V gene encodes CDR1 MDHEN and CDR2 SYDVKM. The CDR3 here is CASSFSRTGRTYEQYF. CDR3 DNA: TGTGCCAGCAGCTTCTCCAGGACAGGACGAACCTACGAGCAGTACTTC. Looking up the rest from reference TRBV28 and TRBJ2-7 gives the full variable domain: DVKVTQSSRYLVKRTGEKVFLECVQDMDHENMFWYRQDPGLGLRLIYFSYDVKMKEKGDIPEGYSVSREKKERFSLILESASTNQTSMYLCASSFSRTGRTYEQYFGPGTRLTVT.

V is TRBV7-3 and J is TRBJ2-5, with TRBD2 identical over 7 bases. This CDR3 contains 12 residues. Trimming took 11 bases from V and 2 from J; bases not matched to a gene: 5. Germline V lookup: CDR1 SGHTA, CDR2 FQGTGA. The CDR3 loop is CAPWGGQETQYF. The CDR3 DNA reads TGTGCCCCCTGGGGAGGGCAAGAGACCCAGTACTTC.

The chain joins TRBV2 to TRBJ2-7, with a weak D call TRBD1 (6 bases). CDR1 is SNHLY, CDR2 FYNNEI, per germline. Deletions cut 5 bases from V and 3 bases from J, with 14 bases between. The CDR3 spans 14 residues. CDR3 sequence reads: CASSWTEGRYEQYF. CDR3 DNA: TGTGCCAGCAGTTGGACAGAAGGTCGCTACGAGCAGTACTTC. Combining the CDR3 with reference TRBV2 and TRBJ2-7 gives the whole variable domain EPEVTQTPSHQVTQMGQEVILRCVPISNHLYFYWYRQILGQKVEFLVSFYNNEISEKSEIFDDQFSVERPDGSNFTLKIRSTKLEDSAMYFCASSWTEGRYEQYFGPGTRLTVT.

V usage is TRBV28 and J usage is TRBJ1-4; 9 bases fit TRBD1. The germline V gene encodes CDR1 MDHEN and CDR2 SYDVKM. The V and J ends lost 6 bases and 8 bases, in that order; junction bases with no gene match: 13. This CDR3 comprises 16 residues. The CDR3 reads CASSLFPGQGNEKLFF. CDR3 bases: TGTGCCAGCAGCCTTTTTCCGGGACAGGGAAACGAAAAACTGTTTTTT.

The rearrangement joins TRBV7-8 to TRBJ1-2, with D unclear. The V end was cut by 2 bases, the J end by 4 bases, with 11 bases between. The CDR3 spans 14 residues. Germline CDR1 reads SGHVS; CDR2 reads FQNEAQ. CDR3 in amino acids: CASSLNEQVYGYTF. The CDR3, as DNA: TGTGCCAGCAGCTTAAACGAGCAAGTCTATGGCTACACCTTC.

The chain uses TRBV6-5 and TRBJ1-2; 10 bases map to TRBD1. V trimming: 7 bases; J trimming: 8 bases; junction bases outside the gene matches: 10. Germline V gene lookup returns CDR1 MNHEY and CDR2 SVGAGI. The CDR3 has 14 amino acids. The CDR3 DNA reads TGTGCCAGCACCCGACAGGGGGCTTTATCAGGCTACACCTTC. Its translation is CASTRQGALSGYTF.

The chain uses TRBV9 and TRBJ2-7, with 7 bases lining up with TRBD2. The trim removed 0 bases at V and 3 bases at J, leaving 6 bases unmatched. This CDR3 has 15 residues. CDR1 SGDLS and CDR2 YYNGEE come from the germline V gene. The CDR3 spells CASSVGLALRYEQYF. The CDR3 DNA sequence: TGTGCCAGCAGCGTAGGACTAGCCCTTCGCTACGAGCAGTACTTC.

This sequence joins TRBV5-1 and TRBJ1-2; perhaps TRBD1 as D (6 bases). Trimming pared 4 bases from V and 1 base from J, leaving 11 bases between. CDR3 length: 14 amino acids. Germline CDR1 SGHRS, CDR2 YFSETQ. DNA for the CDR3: TGCGCCAGCAGCCAGGGGCAAATTAACTATGGCTACACCTTC. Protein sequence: CASSQGQINYGYTF.

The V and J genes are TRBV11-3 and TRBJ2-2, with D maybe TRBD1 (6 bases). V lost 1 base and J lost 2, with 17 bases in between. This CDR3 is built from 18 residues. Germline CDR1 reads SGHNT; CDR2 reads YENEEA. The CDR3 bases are TGTGCCAGCAGCTTAGCAGTTTTGTCAGGGGTTAACACCGGGGAGCTGTTTTTT. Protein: CASSLAVLSGVNTGELFF. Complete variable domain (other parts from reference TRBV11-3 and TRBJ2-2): EAGVVQSPRYKIIEKKQPVAFWCNPISGHNTLYWYLQNLGQGPELLIRYENEEAVDDSQLPKDRFSAERLKGVDSTLKIQPAELGDSAVYLCASSLAVLSGVNTGELFFGEGSRLTVL.

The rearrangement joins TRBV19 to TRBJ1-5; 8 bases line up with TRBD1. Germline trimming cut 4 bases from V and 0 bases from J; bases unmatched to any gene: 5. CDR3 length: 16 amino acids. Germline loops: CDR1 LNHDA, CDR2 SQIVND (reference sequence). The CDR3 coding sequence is TGTGCCAGTAGTACGAAAGACAGGGGTAGCAATCAGCCCCAGCATTTT. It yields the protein CASSTKDRGSNQPQHF.

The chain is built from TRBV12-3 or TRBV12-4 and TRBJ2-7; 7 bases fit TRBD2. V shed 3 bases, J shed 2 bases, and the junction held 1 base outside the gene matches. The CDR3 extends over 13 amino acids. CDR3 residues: CASSLAGAYEQYF. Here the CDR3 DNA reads TGTGCCAGCAGTTTGGCGGGGGCCTACGAGCAGTACTTC.

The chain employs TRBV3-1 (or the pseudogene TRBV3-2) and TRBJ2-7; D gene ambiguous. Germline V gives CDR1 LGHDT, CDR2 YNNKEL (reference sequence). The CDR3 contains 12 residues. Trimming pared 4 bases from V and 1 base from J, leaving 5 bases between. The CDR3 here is CASSLSSYEQYF. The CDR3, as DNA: TGTGCCAGCAGCCTGTCTTCCTACGAGCAGTACTTC.